The clone carrying this T cell receptor (beta chain) was seen only once. Its antigen is as yet unknown. Measured with immunoSEQ multiplex PCR; TCRdb has only the in-frame clones, and not every one. The data show about 130,000 clones, with 85% to 90% seen just once and 20% to 25% held by the top ten. This entry comes from a study of T cell responses to AZD1222 COVID-19 vaccine. The CDR3 has 13 residues. V lost 2 bases and J lost 3, with 8 bases in between. CDR1 is LGHNA and CDR2 is YSLEER in the germline V gene. Study findings and constraints: Spike-specific TCR repertoires showed rising breadth and depth after two AZD1222 doses. Just five to seven people given AZD1222 tested seropositive at baseline.

This receptor was identified in an adult in good health. Sequencing was performed on peripheral blood, taken on day 0 of AZD1222 vaccination. The rearrangement uses TRBV4-3 and TRBJ2-7; D is unresolved. CDR3 in amino acids: CASSQQLGYEQYF. CDR3 coding DNA: TGCGCCAGCAGCCAACAGCTTGGCTACGAGCAGTACTTC.